This TCR beta chain appears in the sequencing data of a study of cytomegalovirus exposure and HLA in healthy donors (dated by TCRdb to about 2017). Turning to the overall study: An earlier analysis of approximately 640 of the donors reported 250 to 300 Gb of sequence data and 120 million or so unique TCR beta sequences from 150 million to 200 million T cells. Rather than drawing on any new phenotypic data, the later analysis identified candidate immune exposures from TCR beta sequences and the way those sequences occurred across donors. In a later genetic analysis, genome-wide SNP genotypes for about 55% of the roughly 700 donors were used, and that subset was treated as a discovery cohort. The study aimed to test whether cataloging public T cell receptors could reveal signatures of past pathogen exposure. The study combined high-throughput TCR immunosequencing, statistical association of individual TCRs with disease status, and machine learning to predict cytomegalovirus infection status. A later analysis re-examined previously published TCR beta repertoires from 610 or so donors and added high-resolution HLA genotyping to investigate patterns of TCR occurrence. The number of donors typed differed by locus, with about 629-630 for A, B, C, DRB1 and DQB1, around 520 for DQA1, some 570 for DPA1, and under 490 for DPB1. Donor age, sex, ethnicity and CMV serostatus were collected together with the repertoire data. Class I and class II HLA loci were covered by the typing at four-digit resolution. Five DR-DQ haplotypes were handled as single units for association and clustering because linkage in the cohort was strong. In an earlier analysis of a few hundred of the donors, high-throughput TCR beta sequencing was used to judge whether each TCR beta V gene segment behaved as functional or pseudogenic. An early release that covered around 590 HLA-typed donors contained approximately 300 gigabases of sequencing data and 85 million to 100 million unique TCR sequences. The study used immunosequencing to profile the T cell repertoires of hundreds of subjects and linked those repertoires to cytomegalovirus serostatus. A separate validation cohort of about 110 different subjects was used in addition to the roughly 700-subject first cohort. Among around 400 genotyped donors of the cohort, an average of approximately 220,000 unique TCR beta nucleotide sequences was sequenced per donor, of which roughly 17% were non-productive. Of the 300 to 500 genotyped donors, 81% were placed in the genetic ancestry cluster associated with self-reported Caucasian donors. Every discovery cohort repertoire had been produced on one sequencing platform.

Concerning this clone: Its cognate antigen has yet to be identified. No per-base quality is available; no much larger clone lies one base away.

As encoded in the germline V gene, CDR1 is SGHRS while CDR2 is YFSETQ. V is trimmed back by 1 base and J by 0 bases, and the junction contains 5 bases that no gene match accounts for. Inclusive of the bounding cysteine and phenylalanine, the CDR3 is 17 residues long. The entry retains the CDR3 DNA only, 51 bases that are in frame from base 1. In total, over 600 healthy bone marrow donors made up the cohort. All cohort members were sampled while nominally healthy, although unrecorded immune exposures were likely present. The donor was CMV seropositive and belonged to the group of 250 to 350 seropositive cohort members. A peripheral blood sample was collected from each donor, and TCR beta sequencing was performed on peripheral blood mononuclear cells. Genomic DNA extraction from the blood cell samples was performed with the Qiagen DNeasy Blood Extraction Kit. Libraries came from the immunoSEQ multiplex PCR assay. For the multiplex PCR, a mixture combining 60 forward primers for TCR Vbeta segments and 13 reverse primers for TCR Jbeta segments was used. A multiplex PCR assay on genomic DNA amplified the CDR3 region of rearranged TCR beta genes. Amplified TCR beta libraries were sequenced as 87-base-pair reads on the Illumina HiSeq System. The study's processing was this. In a later analysis, some 80 million unique TCR beta chains were counted across the 500 to 700 repertoires, and roughly 9.9 million of these chains were shared by at least two donors. To remove PCR and sequencing errors, raw reads were error-corrected and collapsed into unique sequences using a nearest-neighbor algorithm that merged closely related sequences. CDR3 sequences were aligned to IMGT reference sequences to assign V, D and J gene segments. Each retained sequence needed at least a six-nucleotide match to both a V gene segment and a J gene segment. Rearrangements were classified as productive when the CDR3 lacked stop codons and remained in frame with V and J, and all other rearrangements were classified as non-productive. CDR3 was defined by IMGT convention, running from the second conserved V-encoded cysteine to the conserved J-encoded phenylalanine. The earlier analysis of about 530 of the donors excluded any sequence lacking an unambiguous match to a single V gene segment. In an earlier analysis of approximately 590 of the donors, a V segment was called functional when productive rearrangements were above 56.7%, and segregating when the standard deviation between donors exceeded 5%. A statistical classification framework was built for diagnosing cytomegalovirus status from the catalog of TCR beta chain sequences. V and J gene assignment, in a later analysis, came from comparing TCR nucleotide sequences with IMGT/GENE-DB human TR gene sequences. Using the TCRdist pipeline, a later analysis assigned CDR3 sequences along with most-parsimonious VDJ recombination scenarios. In a later analysis, each TCR beta chain was defined by its CDR3 amino acid sequence together with its V-gene family, and reads without a unique V-gene family were excluded. To address suspected cross-contamination and a sequencing artifact, a later analysis removed 592 highly shared, low-generation-probability nucleotide sequences. In a later analysis, a clonal expansion index for each public chain was calculated from normalized within-repertoire ranks of inferred template counts. Generation probabilities in a later analysis came from a VDJ recombination model fitted to out-of-frame rearrangements, and those results were checked against IGoR. A later analysis scored TCR-TCR, TCR-HLA and TCR-CMV co-occurrence with hypergeometric tests, applying a repertoire-size bias correction to TCR pairs. A later analysis estimated false discovery rates by permuting HLA or CMV assignments 20 times. A later analysis grouped co-occurring TCRs with DBSCAN, adding TCRdist sequence similarity when clustering within HLA-allele-positive subsets. For co-occurrence clustering, repertoires with fewer than 30,000 or more than 120,000 public chains were excluded, along with several repertoires with anomalous nucleotide sharing. As stored in TCRdb, this immuneACCESS dataset retains in-frame rearrangements with V and J assigned. A fraction of the clones does not appear; measured against another copy, unresolved V genes explain less than half of the discrepancy, and the remainder lacks a known reason. Clone size and V and J calls were adopted from that table, with D and trimming inferred from the DNA. This sample holds about 120,000 clones; 75% to 85% were observed only once. Approximately 8.4% of the sample comes from the top ten.

Study-wide findings and limitations: The authors suggested that the approach could potentially be generalized to other disease states and immunological phenotypes. A later analysis associated 16,951 TCR beta sequences with specific HLA alleles at a false discovery rate of 0.05. Compared with the roughly 600-donor mean, donors in an Asian-associated ancestry cluster had fewer N-insertions in productive TCRs, according to a later genetic analysis. The classifier was reported to diagnose cytomegalovirus status with high specificity and sensitivity in both the original and validation cohorts. Sequencing depth was assumed to be roughly uniform across donors in the presence/absence analyses, though that assumption may not hold. A later analysis found that most CMV-associated TCR beta chains appeared HLA-restricted, with HLA associations seemingly driven largely by CMV exposure. In a later analysis, HLA-associated TCR beta chains showed more clonal expansion and lower generation probabilities than non-associated chains that were equally common. A further reported finding was that TCR beta sequences accurately predicted the HLA-A and HLA-B alleles for most subjects in the first cohort. The only immune exposure information available for the cohort was CMV serostatus. In vitro tests confirmed that three of the cytomegalovirus-associated TCR beta chains recognize cytomegalovirus antigens. A later genetic analysis associated a missense DCLRE1C variant with V-gene and J-gene trimming of TCR beta chains, and an independent cohort replicated the association. According to a later analysis, TCR association rates differed among HLA loci, with DRB1 alleles showing the most associated TCRs and HLA-C alleles showing the fewest. Some IMGT-functional V segments, including TRBV6-2 and TRBV6-3, could not be distinguished by the 87-base-pair reads and were therefore excluded. In this cohort, only TCR beta chains were sequenced, and detectable features were limited by the absence of alpha or paired-chain data. A group of highly shared sequence variants was considered likely to be a technical artifact of the sequencing pipeline. Strong co-occurrence of HLA alleles, especially DR and DQ, made assigning TCR associations to individual alleles difficult. Because HLA typing was missing for some donors at each locus, association tests included only the typed subset. A total of some 180 TCR beta chains were listed by the study as associated with cytomegalovirus. In an earlier analysis of about 540 of the donors, most TCR beta V segments were observed in productive rearrangements about 87% or about 30% of the time, broadly matching IMGT annotations. Because counts were too low, roughly 17 rarely observed V segments, including chromosome 9 orphons, were left out of the earlier analysis of a few hundred of the donors. Correlated functional status among segregating V segments might reflect linkage disequilibrium, but an unknown experimental factor could not be ruled out. Most TCR sequences were observed very rarely across donors, whereas some public TCRs were present in many individuals. Several of the top co-occurrence clusters appeared to be linked to parvovirus B19, influenza, CMV and Epstein-Barr virus, according to a later analysis.

The TCR comes from a man in his thirties or forties in good health and CMV-seropositive. The sample comprised PBMCs. Recombination linked TRBV5-1 to TRBJ1-3, with 9 central nucleotides matching TRBD1. The sequence in DNA is TGCGCCAGCAGCTTGCTACCGGGACAGGGCTCTGGAAACACCATATATTTT. This encodes CASSLLPGQGSGNTIYF.